These T cell receptor beta chains were read from a single sample in a study of T-cell reconstitution after alpha-beta-depleted transplantation in children. TCRdb ran MiXCR on the PCR reads and lists one entry per CDR3 protein. The sample contains approximately 400,000 distinct CDR3 sequences, roughly a tenth of which appear only once. The sequences come from PBMCs from the stem cell graft donor, collected from the stem cell graft. The source is a human donor who donated a stem cell graft to a child with acute myeloid leukemia. The CDR3 runs from the conserved cysteine through the conserved F or W. The D gene is left open where the match is weak. Expanded clones get a size class; other rows say once, few or many, or leave the size out.

>TRBV9|-|TRBJ2-7|-
TGTGCCAGCAGCGCGGGTCGGGCGGGGAGCTCCTACGAGCAGTACTTC
CASSAGRAGSSYEQYF
>TRBV10-2|-|TRBJ1-5|TRBD1
TGCGCCAGCAGTGAGTCAGGGGGCGGCAATCAGCCCCAGCATTTT
CASSESGGGNQPQHF
>TRBV20-1|few|TRBJ1-2|-
TGCAGTGCTAGAGTGGAGCGGAGCCCGGCCCCTAACTATGGCTACACCTTC
CSARVERSPAPNYGYTF
>TRBV12-3/TRBV12-4|few|TRBJ2-1|-
TGTGCCAGCAGTCCGTCCCGGGGCCCTAACAATGAGCAGTTCTTC
CASSPSRGPNNEQFF
>TRBV14|few|TRBJ1-4|TRBD1
TGTGCCAGCAGCCCTCGGACAGGTAGTGCTGAAAAACTGTTTTTT
CASSPRTGSAEKLFF
>TRBV4-3|few|TRBJ2-2|TRBD2
TGCGCCAGCAGCCAAGACGGCGGGAGGGACACCGGGGAGCTGTTTTTT
CASSQDGGRDTGELFF
>TRBV20-1|many|TRBJ2-7|TRBD2
TGCAGTGCCCAACCGGGACTAGCCCACGAGCAGTACTTC
CSAQPGLAHEQYF
>TRBV5-1|many|TRBJ2-6|-
TGCGCCAGCAGCTTATCCTCAGCCCTCTCTGGGGCCAACGTCCTGACTTTC
CASSLSSALSGANVLTF
>TRBV7-2|few|TRBJ1-2|-
TGTGCCAGCAGCTTAGGTAGACAGGCCCCCTATGGCTACACCTTC
CASSLGRQAPYGYTF
>TRBV9|few|TRBJ2-1|TRBD2
TGTGCCAGCAGCGTAGCGGTAGCGGGCCACAGCGAGCAGTTCTTC
CASSVAVAGHSEQFF
>TRBV12-3/TRBV12-4|many|TRBJ1-1|-
TGTGCCAGCAGGGCAGTTGAAGCTTTCTTT
CASRAVEAFF
>TRBV6-5|few|TRBJ2-5|TRBD2
TGTGCCAGCAGTTACGGCCCTAGCGGGGTAGAGACCCAGTACTTC
CASSYGPSGVETQYF
>TRBV6-2/TRBV6-3|-|TRBJ2-2|TRBD2
TGTGCCAGCAGTACCGGACCTTTAGCGGGACTAAACGCGAACACCGGGGAGCTGTTTTTT
CASSTGPLAGLNANTGELFF
>TRBV11-2|few|TRBJ2-7|-
TGTGCCAGCAGATACGCGTCTTATGGAGGCGGACTAAAGGCCTACGAGCAGTACTTC
CASRYASYGGGLKAYEQYF
>TRBV5-1|-|TRBJ2-5|TRBD2
TGCGCCAGCAGCTTGGTTGCGGGGGGTGTGGAGACCCAGTACTTC
CASSLVAGGVETQYF
>TRBV7-3|-|TRBJ2-3|-
TGTGCCAGCAGCTTAGAGGCGGTCGATACGCAGTATTTT
CASSLEAVDTQYF
>TRBV7-2|few|TRBJ2-1|TRBD2
TGTGCCAGCAGCTTTCGGACTAGCTTCGACTATTACAATGAGCAGTTCTTC
CASSFRTSFDYYNEQFF
>TRBV12-3/TRBV12-4|few|TRBJ2-5|-
TGTGCCAGCAGTTCGGTAGGGGAGACCCAGTACTTC
CASSSVGETQYF
>TRBV7-2|-|TRBJ2-5|TRBD2
TGTGCCAGCAGCGCCATTGGACTAGCGCCCCAAGAGACCCAGTACTTC
CASSAIGLAPQETQYF
>TRBV7-8|few|TRBJ1-4|TRBD1
TGTGCCAGCAGCCTAAAGGGCGGGACAGGGAGAGAAAAACTGTTTTTT
CASSLKGGTGREKLFF
>TRBV12-3/TRBV12-4|-|TRBJ2-3|TRBD2
TGTGCCAGCGCTTTAGCGGGAATCACAGATACGCAGTATTTT
CASALAGITDTQYF
>TRBV29-1|few|TRBJ2-3|TRBD2
TGCAGCACAAGCGGGGCGGGAGGGTCAGATACGCAGTATTTT
CSTSGAGGSDTQYF
>TRBV6-1|many|TRBJ1-3|-
TGTGCCAGCCAATTTTCCTCTGGGGGAGGAAACACCATATATTTT
CASQFSSGGGNTIYF